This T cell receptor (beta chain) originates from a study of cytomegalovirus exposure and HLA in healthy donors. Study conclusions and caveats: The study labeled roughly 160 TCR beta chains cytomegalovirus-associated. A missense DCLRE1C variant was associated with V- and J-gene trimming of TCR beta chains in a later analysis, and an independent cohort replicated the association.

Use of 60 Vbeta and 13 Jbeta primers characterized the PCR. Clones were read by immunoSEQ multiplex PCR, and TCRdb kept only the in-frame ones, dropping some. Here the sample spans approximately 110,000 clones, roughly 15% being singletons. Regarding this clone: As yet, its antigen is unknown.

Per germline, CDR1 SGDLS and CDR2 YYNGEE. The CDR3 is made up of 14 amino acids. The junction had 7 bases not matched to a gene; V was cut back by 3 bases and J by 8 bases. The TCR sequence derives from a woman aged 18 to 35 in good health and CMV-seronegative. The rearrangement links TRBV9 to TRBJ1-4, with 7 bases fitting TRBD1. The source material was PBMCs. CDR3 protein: CASSAQGLEEKLFF. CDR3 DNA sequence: TGTGCCAGCAGCGCACAGGGGTTAGAGGAAAAACTGTTTTTT.